These T cell receptor beta chains were read from a single sample in a study of metastatic and nonmetastatic thyroid tumors. MiXCR reprocessed the PCR reads for TCRdb. Among tens of thousands of clones listed, around 18% were seen once. The sequencing input was adjacent normal tissue. The receptors derive from a male donor with papillary thyroid cancer or a benign thyroid nodule (not recorded which). Some clones in this sample may be carry-over from other donors' samples. Each CDR3 is given with its conserved first and last residue. A D gene is named only where the DNA matches it firmly. Rows give clone size only sometimes, using once, few, many, or a class for an expanded clone.

CDR3aa | CDR3nt | len | abundance | v_gene | d_gene | j_gene
CASSLQRFSSYNEQFF | TGTGCCAGCAGTCTCCAACGGTTTTCCTCCTACAATGAGCAGTTCTTC | 16 | many | TRBV28 | NA | TRBJ2-1
CASREGGGRDTQYF | TGTGCCAGCAGGGAGGGTGGCGGGAGGGATACGCAGTATTTT | 14 | many | TRBV6-1 | TRBD2 | TRBJ2-3
CASSSGLLNTGELFF | TGTGCCAGCAGCTCCGGACTCCTCAACACCGGGGAGCTGTTTTTT | 15 | many | TRBV9 | NA | TRBJ2-2
CASSFNRGGAHEQYF | TGTGCCAGCAGCTTCAATCGGGGGGGGGCCCACGAGCAGTACTTC | 15 | few | TRBV5-6 | TRBD2 | TRBJ2-7
CASSRRGHETQYF | TGTGCCAGCAGTCGCAGGGGGCACGAGACCCAGTACTTC | 13 | medium-sized | TRBV28 | TRBD1 | TRBJ2-5
CATSDVITGELFF | TGTGCCACCAGTGACGTGATCACCGGGGAGCTGTTTTTT | 13 | many | TRBV24-1 | NA | TRBJ2-2
CASSQDSGGYTF | TGTGCCAGCAGTCAGGACTCAGGTGGCTACACCTTC | 12 | medium-sized | TRBV12-3/TRBV12-4 | NA | TRBJ1-2
CASSQDEDSSRTDTQYF | TGTGCCAGCAGCCAAGATGAGGATAGCTCGAGAACAGATACGCAGTATTTT | 17 | many | TRBV4-2 | NA | TRBJ2-3
CASSEGLLTSGPPYGELFF | TGTGCCAGCAGTGAAGGGCTCTTGACTAGCGGCCCACCCTACGGGGAGCTGTTTTTT | 19 | many | TRBV2 | TRBD2 | TRBJ2-2
CASRLEAGSYNEQFF | TGTGCCAGCAGGCTTGAAGCCGGCTCCTACAATGAGCAGTTCTTC | 15 | medium-sized | TRBV2 | NA | TRBJ2-1
CASSFLQGENEKLFF | TGTGCCAGCTCGTTCCTACAGGGGGAAAATGAAAAACTGTTTTTT | 15 | many | TRBV18 | TRBD1 | TRBJ1-4
CAWRIKPDTQYF | TGTGCCTGGAGGATAAAACCAGATACGCAGTATTTT | 12 | many | TRBV30 | NA | TRBJ2-3
CASIPVQGRRGYTF | TGTGCCAGCATTCCCGTACAGGGACGTAGGGGCTACACCTTC | 14 | NA | TRBV12-3/TRBV12-4 | NA | TRBJ1-2
CASSYMAEQYF | TGTGCCAGCAGTTATATGGCCGAGCAGTACTTC | 11 | few | TRBV6-5 | NA | TRBJ2-7
CASSFLPSGAGNSPLHF | TGTGCCAGCAGTTTCCTCCCCTCCGGGGCGGGGAATTCACCCCTCCACTTT | 17 | NA | TRBV27 | NA | TRBJ1-6
CASSNAGTANTEAFF | TGCGCCAGCAGCAATGCCGGGACAGCTAACACTGAAGCTTTCTTT | 15 | many | TRBV5-1 | TRBD1 | TRBJ1-1
CASGTGGIYEQFF | TGCGCCAGCGGGACAGGGGGAATATATGAGCAGTTCTTC | 13 | NA | TRBV5-1 | TRBD1 | TRBJ2-1
CASSPGHGLYEQYF | TGTGCCAGCAGTCCGGGACATGGTCTATACGAGCAGTACTTC | 14 | few | TRBV6-1 | NA | TRBJ2-7
CASSLTGSGNTIYF | TGTGCCAGCAGCCTGACAGGGTCCGGAAACACCATATATTTT | 14 | many | TRBV7-9 | TRBD1 | TRBJ1-3
CASSGPGQGAYEQYF | TGCGCCAGCAGCGGCCCGGGACAGGGGGCCTACGAGCAGTACTTC | 15 | medium-sized | TRBV5-1 | TRBD1 | TRBJ2-7
CASSYKGRNTEAFF | TGTGCCAGCAGTTACAAGGGGAGGAACACTGAAGCTTTCTTT | 14 | medium-sized | TRBV6-2/TRBV6-3 | NA | TRBJ1-1
CATSARTGYLAGGRTGELFF | TGTGCCACCAGTGCCCGGACAGGGTACCTAGCGGGAGGGCGAACCGGGGAGCTGTTTTTT | 20 | NA | TRBV24-1 | TRBD2 | TRBJ2-2
CASSAQQVPPYEQYF | TGTGCCAGCAGCGCACAACAGGTGCCTCCCTACGAGCAGTACTTC | 15 | many | TRBV7-3 | NA | TRBJ2-7
CASSYKTSGRGTTSYEQYF | TGTGCCAGCAGTTATAAGACTAGCGGGAGGGGTACCACCTCCTACGAGCAGTACTTC | 19 | NA | TRBV6-2/TRBV6-3 | TRBD2 | TRBJ2-7
CASSLNLGSGANVLTF | TGTGCCAGCAGTTTAAACTTGGGATCTGGGGCCAACGTCCTGACTTTC | 16 | medium-sized | TRBV12-3/TRBV12-4 | NA | TRBJ2-6
CASSVGSVNTEAFF | TGTGCCAGCAGCGTAGGGTCGGTGAACACTGAAGCTTTCTTT | 14 | many | TRBV9 | NA | TRBJ1-1
CSARSPGSGGNTGELFF | TGCAGTGCTAGATCTCCCGGGAGCGGGGGTAACACCGGGGAGCTGTTTTTT | 17 | NA | TRBV20-1 | TRBD2 | TRBJ2-2
CASSPSTGPMNTEAFF | TGTGCCAGCTCACCCTCGACAGGTCCCATGAACACTGAAGCTTTCTTT | 16 | many | TRBV18 | NA | TRBJ1-1
CASSSSGQGWETQYF | TGTGCCAGCAGCTCGAGTGGACAGGGGTGGGAGACCCAGTACTTC | 15 | many | TRBV7-2 | TRBD1 | TRBJ2-5